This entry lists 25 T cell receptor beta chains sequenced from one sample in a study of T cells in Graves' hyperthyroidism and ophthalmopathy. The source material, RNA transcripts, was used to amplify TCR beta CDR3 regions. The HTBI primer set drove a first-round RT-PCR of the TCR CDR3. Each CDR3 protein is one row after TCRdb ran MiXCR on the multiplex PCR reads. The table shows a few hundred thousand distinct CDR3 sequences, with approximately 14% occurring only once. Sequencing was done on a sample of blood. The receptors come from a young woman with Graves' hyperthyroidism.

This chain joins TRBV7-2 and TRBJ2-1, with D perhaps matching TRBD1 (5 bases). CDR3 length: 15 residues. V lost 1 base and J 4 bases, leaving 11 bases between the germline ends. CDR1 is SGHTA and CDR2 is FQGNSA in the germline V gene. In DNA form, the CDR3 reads TGTGCCAGCAGCTTAGATGGGGCGAAGTACAATGAGCAGTTCTTC. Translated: CASSLDGAKYNEQFF.

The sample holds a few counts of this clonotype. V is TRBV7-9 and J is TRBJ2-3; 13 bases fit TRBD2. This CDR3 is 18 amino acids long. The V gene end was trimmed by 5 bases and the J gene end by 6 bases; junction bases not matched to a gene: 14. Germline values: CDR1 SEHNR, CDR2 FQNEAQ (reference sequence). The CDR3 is CASSPGLGTSGNPDTQYF. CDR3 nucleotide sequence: TGTGCCAGCAGCCCCGGATTAGGGACTAGCGGGAATCCGGATACGCAGTATTTT.

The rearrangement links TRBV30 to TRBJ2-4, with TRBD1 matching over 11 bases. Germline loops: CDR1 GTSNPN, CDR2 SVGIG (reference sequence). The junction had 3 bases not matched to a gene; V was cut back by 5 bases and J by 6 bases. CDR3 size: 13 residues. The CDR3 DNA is TGTGCCTGGGGGGGGACAGGGGGAAACATTCAGTACTTC. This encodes CAWGGTGGNIQYF. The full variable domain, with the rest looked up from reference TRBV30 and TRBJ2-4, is SQTIHQWPATLVQPVGSPLSLECTVEGTSNPNLYWYRQAAGRGLQLLFYSVGIGQISSEVPQNLSASRPQDRQFILSSKKLLLSDSGFYLCAWGGTGGNIQYFGAGTRLSVL.

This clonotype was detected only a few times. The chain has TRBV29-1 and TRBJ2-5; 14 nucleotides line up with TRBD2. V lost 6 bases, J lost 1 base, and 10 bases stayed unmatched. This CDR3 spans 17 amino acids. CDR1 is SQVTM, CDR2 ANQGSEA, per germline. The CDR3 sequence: CSVGGTSGRWAQETQYF. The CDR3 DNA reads TGCAGCGTCGGCGGGACTAGCGGGAGATGGGCCCAAGAGACCCAGTACTTC.

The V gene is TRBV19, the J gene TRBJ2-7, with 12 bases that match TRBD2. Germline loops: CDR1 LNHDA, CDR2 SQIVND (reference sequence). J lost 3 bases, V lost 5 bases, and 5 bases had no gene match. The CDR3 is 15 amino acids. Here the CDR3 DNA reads TGTGCCAGTAGTGCTAGACTAGCGGGAGTCTACGAGCAGTACTTC. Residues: CASSARLAGVYEQYF.

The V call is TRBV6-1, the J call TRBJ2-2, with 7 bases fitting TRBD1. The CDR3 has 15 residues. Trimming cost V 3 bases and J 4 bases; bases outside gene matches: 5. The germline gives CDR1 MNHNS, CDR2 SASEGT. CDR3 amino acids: CASSDWAGGTGELFF. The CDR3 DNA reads TGTGCCAGCAGTGACTGGGCAGGGGGCACCGGGGAGCTGTTTTTT.

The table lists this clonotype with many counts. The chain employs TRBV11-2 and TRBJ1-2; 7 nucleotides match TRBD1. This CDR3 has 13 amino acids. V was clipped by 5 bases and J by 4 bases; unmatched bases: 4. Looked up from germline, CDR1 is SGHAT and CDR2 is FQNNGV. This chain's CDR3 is CASSNTGVYGYTF. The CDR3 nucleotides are TGTGCCAGCAGCAATACAGGGGTCTATGGCTACACCTTC.

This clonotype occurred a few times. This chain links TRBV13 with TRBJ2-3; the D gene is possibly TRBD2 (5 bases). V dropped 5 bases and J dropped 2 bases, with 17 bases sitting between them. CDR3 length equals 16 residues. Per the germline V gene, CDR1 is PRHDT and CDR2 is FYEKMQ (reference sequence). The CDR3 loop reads CASSPGLSALTDTQYF. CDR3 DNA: TGTGCCAGCAGCCCAGGACTCTCGGCTCTCACAGATACGCAGTATTTT.

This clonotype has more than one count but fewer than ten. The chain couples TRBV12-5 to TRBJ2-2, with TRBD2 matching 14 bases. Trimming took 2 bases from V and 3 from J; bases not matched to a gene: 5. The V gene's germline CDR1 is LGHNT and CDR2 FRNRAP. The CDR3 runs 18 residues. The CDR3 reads CASGLFLGLAGDTGELFF. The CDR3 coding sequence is TGTGCTAGTGGTTTGTTTTTGGGACTAGCGGGAGACACCGGGGAGCTGTTTTTT.

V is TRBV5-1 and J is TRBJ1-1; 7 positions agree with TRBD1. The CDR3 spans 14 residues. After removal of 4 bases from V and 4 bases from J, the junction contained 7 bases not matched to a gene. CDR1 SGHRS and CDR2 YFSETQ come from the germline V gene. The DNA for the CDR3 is TGCGCCAGCAGCCCACAACAGGGGAGCACTGAAGCTTTCTTT. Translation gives CASSPQQGSTEAFF.

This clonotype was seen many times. The CDR3 nucleotides read TGTGCCAGCAGTTTCGGGTGGACTGAAGCTTTCTTT. Its protein is CASSFGWTEAFF. J is TRBJ1-1 and V is TRBV28; D not resolved. Germline V CDR1 and CDR2: MDHEN, SYDVKM. Trimming stripped 3 bases from V and 5 bases from J, with 7 bases between. The length of the CDR3 is 12 residues.

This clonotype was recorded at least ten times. The CDR3 region has the DNA TGTGCCAGCAGTTTATCCACAGTGCCCCTAACGAACACCGGGGAGCTGTTTTTT. This encodes CASSLSTVPLTNTGELFF. V usage is TRBV27 and J usage is TRBJ2-2, with D unresolved. Germline-derived CDR1 and CDR2 are MNHEY and SMNVEV (reference sequence). V gave up 0 bases and J gave up 0 bases, with 14 bases separating them. The CDR3 length is 18 residues.

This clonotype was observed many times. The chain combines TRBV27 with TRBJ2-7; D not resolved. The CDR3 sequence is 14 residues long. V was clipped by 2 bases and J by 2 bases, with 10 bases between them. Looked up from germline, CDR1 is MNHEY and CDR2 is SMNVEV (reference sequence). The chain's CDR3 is CASSLTSDPYEQYF. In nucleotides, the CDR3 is TGTGCCAGCAGTTTAACCAGCGATCCCTACGAGCAGTACTTC.

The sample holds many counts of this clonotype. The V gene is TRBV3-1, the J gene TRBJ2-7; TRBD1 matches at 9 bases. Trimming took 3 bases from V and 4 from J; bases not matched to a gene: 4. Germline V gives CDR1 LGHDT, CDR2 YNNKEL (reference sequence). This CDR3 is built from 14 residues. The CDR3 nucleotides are TGTGCCAGCAGCCATCAGACAGGGGGGTACGAGCAGTACTTC. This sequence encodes CASSHQTGGYEQYF.

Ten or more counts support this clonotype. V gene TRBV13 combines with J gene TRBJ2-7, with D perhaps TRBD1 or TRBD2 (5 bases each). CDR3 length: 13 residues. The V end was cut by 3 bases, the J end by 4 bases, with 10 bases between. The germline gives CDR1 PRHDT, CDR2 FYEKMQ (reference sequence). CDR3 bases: TGTGCCAGCAGCTTTGGGGGTATATACGAGCAGTACTTC. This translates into CASSFGGIYEQYF.

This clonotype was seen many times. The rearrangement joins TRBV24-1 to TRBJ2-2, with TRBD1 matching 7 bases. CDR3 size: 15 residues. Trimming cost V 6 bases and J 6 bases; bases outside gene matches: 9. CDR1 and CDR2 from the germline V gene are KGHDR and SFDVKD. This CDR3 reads CATSPSTGMAGELFF. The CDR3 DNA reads TGTGCCACCAGTCCATCGACAGGGATGGCCGGGGAGCTGTTTTTT.

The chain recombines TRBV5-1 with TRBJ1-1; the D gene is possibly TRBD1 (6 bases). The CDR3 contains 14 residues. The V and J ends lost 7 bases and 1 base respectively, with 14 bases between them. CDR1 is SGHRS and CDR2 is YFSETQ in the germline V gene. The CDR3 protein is CASGPLTGNTEAFF. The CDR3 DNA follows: TGCGCCAGCGGACCTTTGACAGGGAACACTGAAGCTTTCTTT. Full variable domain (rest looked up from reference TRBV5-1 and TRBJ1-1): KAGVTQTPRYLIKTRGQQVTLSCSPISGHRSVSWYQQTPGQGLQFLFEYFSETQRNKGNFPGRFSGRQFSNSRSEMNVSTLELGDSALYLCASGPLTGNTEAFFGQGTRLTVV.

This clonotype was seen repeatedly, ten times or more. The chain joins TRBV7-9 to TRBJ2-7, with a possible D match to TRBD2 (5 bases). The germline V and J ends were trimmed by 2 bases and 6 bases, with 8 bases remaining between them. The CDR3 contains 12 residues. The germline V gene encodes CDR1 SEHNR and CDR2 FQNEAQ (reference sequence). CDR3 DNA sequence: TGTGCCAGCAGCTTATCCGGGATCGAGCAGTACTTC. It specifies CASSLSGIEQYF.

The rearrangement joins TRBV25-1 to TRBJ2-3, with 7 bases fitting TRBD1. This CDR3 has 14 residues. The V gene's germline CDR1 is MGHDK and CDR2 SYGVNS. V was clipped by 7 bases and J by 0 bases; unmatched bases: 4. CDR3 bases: TGTGCCAGCACCCGGGACAGTAGCACAGATACGCAGTATTTT. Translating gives CASTRDSSTDTQYF.

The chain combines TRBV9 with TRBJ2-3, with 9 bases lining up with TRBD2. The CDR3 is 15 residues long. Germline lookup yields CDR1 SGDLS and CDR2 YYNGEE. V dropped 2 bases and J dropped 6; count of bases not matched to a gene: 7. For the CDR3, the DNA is TGTGCCAGCAGCGTCGCTAGCGGGATGGGGGATACGCAGTATTTT. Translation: CASSVASGMGDTQYF.

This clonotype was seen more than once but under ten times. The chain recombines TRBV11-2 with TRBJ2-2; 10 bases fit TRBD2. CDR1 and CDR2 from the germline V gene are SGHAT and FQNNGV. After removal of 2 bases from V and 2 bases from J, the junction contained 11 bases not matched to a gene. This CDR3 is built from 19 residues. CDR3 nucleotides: TGTGCCAGCAGCTTACGGCCTTCTAGCGGGAGACCTAACACCGGGGAGCTGTTTTTT. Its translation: CASSLRPSSGRPNTGELFF.

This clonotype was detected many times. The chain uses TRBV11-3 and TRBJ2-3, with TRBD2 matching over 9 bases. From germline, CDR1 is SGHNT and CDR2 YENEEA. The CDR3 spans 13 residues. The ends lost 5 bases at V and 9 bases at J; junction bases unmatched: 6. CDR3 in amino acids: CASSALAGGTQYF. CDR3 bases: TGTGCCAGCAGCGCCCTGGCGGGAGGGACGCAGTATTTT. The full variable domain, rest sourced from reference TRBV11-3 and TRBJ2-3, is EAGVVQSPRYKIIEKKQPVAFWCNPISGHNTLYWYLQNLGQGPELLIRYENEEAVDDSQLPKDRFSAERLKGVDSTLKIQPAELGDSAVYLCASSALAGGTQYFGPGTRLTVL.

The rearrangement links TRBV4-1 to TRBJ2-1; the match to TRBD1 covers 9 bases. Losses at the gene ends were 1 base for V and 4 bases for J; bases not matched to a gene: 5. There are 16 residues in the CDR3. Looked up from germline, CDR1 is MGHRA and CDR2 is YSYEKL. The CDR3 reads CASSQGDREGYNEQFF. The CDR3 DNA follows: TGCGCCAGCAGCCAAGGGGACAGGGAGGGGTACAATGAGCAGTTCTTC.

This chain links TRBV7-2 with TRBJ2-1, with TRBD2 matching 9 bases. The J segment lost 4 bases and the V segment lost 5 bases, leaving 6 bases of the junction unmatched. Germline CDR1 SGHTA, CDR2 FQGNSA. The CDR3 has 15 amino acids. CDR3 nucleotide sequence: TGTGCCAGCAGCCCGGTAGCGGGAGATTACAATGAGCAGTTCTTC. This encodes CASSPVAGDYNEQFF.

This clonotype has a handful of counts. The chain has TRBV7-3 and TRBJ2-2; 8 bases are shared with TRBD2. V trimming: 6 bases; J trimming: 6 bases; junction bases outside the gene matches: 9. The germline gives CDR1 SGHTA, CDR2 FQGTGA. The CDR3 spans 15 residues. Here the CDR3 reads CASSVSGRRAGELFF. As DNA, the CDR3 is TGTGCCAGCAGTGTAAGCGGGAGACGCGCCGGGGAGCTGTTTTTT.